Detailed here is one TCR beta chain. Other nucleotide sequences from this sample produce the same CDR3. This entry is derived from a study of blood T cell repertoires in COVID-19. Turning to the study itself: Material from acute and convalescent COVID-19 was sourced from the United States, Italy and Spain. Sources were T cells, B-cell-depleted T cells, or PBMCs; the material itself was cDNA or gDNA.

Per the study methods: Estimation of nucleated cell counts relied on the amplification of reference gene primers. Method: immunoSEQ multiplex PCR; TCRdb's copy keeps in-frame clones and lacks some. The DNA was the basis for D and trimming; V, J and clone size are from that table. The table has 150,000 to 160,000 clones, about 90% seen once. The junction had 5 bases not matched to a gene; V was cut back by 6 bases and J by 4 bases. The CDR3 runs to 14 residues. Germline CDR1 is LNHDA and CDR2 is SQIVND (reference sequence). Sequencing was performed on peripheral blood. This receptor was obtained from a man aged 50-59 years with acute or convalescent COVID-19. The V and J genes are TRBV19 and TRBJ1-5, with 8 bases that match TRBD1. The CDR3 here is CASSGTGGNQPQHF. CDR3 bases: TGTGCCAGTAGCGGCACAGGGGGTAATCAGCCCCAGCATTTT.